A selection of T cell receptor beta chains follows, all from one sample in a study of blood T cell repertoires in COVID-19. The table came from immunoSEQ multiplex PCR; TCRdb's copy has only in-frame clones and leaves some out. The sample consists of 300,000 to 350,000 clones, 83% of them appearing once. Sequencing was done on a sample of peripheral blood. The receptors come from a man aged 25-45 years with active or convalescent COVID-19. The CDR3 runs from the conserved cysteine through the conserved F or W. A D gene is named only where the DNA matches it firmly. Rows give clone size only sometimes, using once, few, many, or a class for an expanded clone.

. | . | TRBJ2-2 | TRBV5-1 | CASSLARQPNTGELFF | TGCGCCAGCAGCTTGGCAAGACAGCCGAACACCGGGGAGCTGTTTTTT
. | . | TRBJ2-3 | TRBV5-1 | CASSLEESSTDTQYF | TGCGCCAGCAGCTTAGAAGAGTCTAGCACAGATACGCAGTATTTT
. | . | TRBJ1-6 | TRBV28 | CASSSQGGSYNSPLHF | TGTGCCAGCAGTTCCCAAGGGGGATCCTATAATTCACCCCTCCACTTT
. | . | TRBJ1-5 | TRBV18 | CASGQTHNQPQHF | TGTGCCAGCGGGCAGACGCACAATCAGCCCCAGCATTTT
TRBD1 | . | TRBJ1-2 | TRBV9 | CASSVVTRGLNGYTF | TGTGCCAGCAGCGTAGTGACCAGGGGGCTAAATGGCTACACCTTC
TRBD2 | . | TRBJ2-7 | TRBV13 | CASSLVLAGAYEQYF | TGTGCCAGCAGCTTAGTGCTAGCGGGAGCCTACGAGCAGTACTTC
TRBD1 | once | TRBJ2-1 | TRBV6-5 | CASSRRTGISEQFF | TGTGCCAGCAGTCGACGGACAGGGATTAGTGAGCAGTTCTTC
TRBD1 | few | TRBJ1-4 | TRBV30 | CAWPGQAATNEKLFF | TGTGCCTGGCCGGGACAGGCGGCAACTAATGAAAAACTGTTTTTT
. | . | TRBJ1-6 | TRBV5-5 | CASSARPGNSPLHF | TGTGCCAGCAGCGCACGACCGGGAAATTCACCCCTCCACTTT
. | . | TRBJ2-2 | TRBV5-1 | CASSSPPGLKPWNTGELFF | TGCGCCAGCAGCTCACCTCCGGGACTTAAGCCCTGGAACACCGGGGAGCTGTTTTTT
. | . | TRBJ2-5 | TRBV18 | CASSPYNAQKETQYF | TGTGCCAGCTCACCCTATAATGCACAGAAAGAGACCCAGTACTTC
TRBD2 | few | TRBJ2-3 | TRBV5-1 | CASSLTSGLPDTQYF | TGCGCCAGCAGCTTAACTAGCGGACTCCCAGATACGCAGTATTTT
TRBD2 | . | TRBJ2-1 | TRBV6-5 | CASKGAGGRRDEQFF | TGTGCCAGCAAGGGAGCGGGGGGGCGACGAGATGAGCAGTTCTTC
TRBD1 | . | TRBJ1-5 | TRBV19 | CASNRGQGLNQPQHF | TGTGCCAGTAACCGGGGACAGGGGCTTAATCAGCCCCAGCATTTT
. | . | TRBJ1-1 | TRBV7-2 | CASSLSVNTEAFF | TGTGCCAGCAGCTTATCTGTGAACACTGAAGCTTTCTTT
. | . | TRBJ1-4 | TRBV27 | CASSFGGEGKLFF | TGTGCCAGCAGTTTCGGAGGAGAAGGAAAACTGTTTTTT
. | . | TRBJ1-1 | TRBV7-3 | CASSLPVPTGNTEAFF | TGTGCCAGCAGCTTACCCGTGCCAACTGGGAACACTGAAGCTTTCTTT
. | . | TRBJ1-5 | TRBV30 | CAWSVKENQPQHF | TGTGCCTGGAGTGTCAAGGAGAATCAGCCCCAGCATTTT
. | . | TRBJ2-3 | TRBV5-1 | CASSLGGGRSTDTQYF | TGCGCCAGCAGCTTGGGCGGAGGGCGAAGCACAGATACGCAGTATTTT
TRBD2 | . | TRBJ2-1 | TRBV4-2 | CASSHSGLVDEQFF | TGTGCCAGCAGCCACTCCGGACTAGTAGACGAGCAGTTCTTC
. | few | TRBJ2-1 | TRBV7-9 | CASLRREEFAGQFF | TGTGCCAGCTTGCGGAGGGAAGAGTTTGCCGGGCAGTTCTTC
. | . | TRBJ1-6 | TRBV6-5 | CASSSRGRGGNSPLHF | TGTGCCAGCAGTTCCAGGGGCAGGGGTGGCAATTCACCCCTCCACTTT
TRBD2 | . | TRBJ2-7 | TRBV27 | CASRTTSGTPYEQYF | TGTGCCAGCAGGACCACTAGCGGGACTCCCTACGAGCAGTACTTC
TRBD1 | . | TRBJ1-6 | TRBV10-3 | CAITGQGNSPLHF | TGTGCCATCACCGGACAGGGAAATTCACCCCTCCACTTT
. | . | TRBJ2-3 | TRBV6-4 | CASSVDTGTDTQYF | TGTGCCAGCAGTGTGGACACCGGCACAGATACGCAGTATTTT
TRBD1 | . | TRBJ2-3 | TRBV5-4 | CAGSRTGGDTQYF | TGTGCCGGATCCCGGACAGGGGGAGATACGCAGTATTTT
. | . | TRBJ1-4 | TRBV20-1 | CSASGGEWEKLFF | TGCAGTGCTAGTGGGGGAGAGTGGGAAAAACTGTTTTTT
. | . | TRBJ1-1 | TRBV27 | CASSPRVANTEAFF | TGTGCCAGCAGTCCCCGGGTCGCCAACACTGAAGCTTTCTTT
TRBD2 | . | TRBJ2-3 | TRBV6-4 | CASSPSGATDTQYF | TGTGCCAGCAGTCCTAGCGGGGCCACAGATACGCAGTATTTT
. | few | TRBJ1-5 | TRBV2 | CASSEGAQPQHF | TGTGCCAGCAGTGAAGGGGCTCAGCCCCAGCATTTT
. | . | TRBJ1-4 | TRBV28 | CASMGLRKLFF | TGTGCCAGCATGGGGCTGAGAAAACTGTTTTTT
. | few | TRBJ2-7 | TRBV3-1/TRBV3-2 | CASSQYAFGSRAEQYF | TGTGCCAGCAGCCAATATGCCTTTGGGTCGAGGGCCGAGCAGTACTTC
TRBD1 | once | TRBJ1-1 | TRBV9 | CASSVAGETGGAMNTEAFF | TGTGCCAGCAGCGTAGCAGGGGAGACAGGGGGCGCGATGAACACTGAAGCTTTCTTT
. | once | TRBJ2-1 | TRBV24-1 | CATSDATGAGGKFYNEQFF | TGTGCCACCAGTGACGCCACCGGGGCAGGGGGGAAGTTCTACAATGAGCAGTTCTTC
. | . | TRBJ2-7 | TRBV27 | CASSLSSGIEQYF | TGTGCCAGCAGTTTATCATCAGGGATTGAGCAGTACTTC
. | . | TRBJ2-2 | TRBV5-1 | CASGDRPDSGELFF | TGCGCCAGCGGTGATCGGCCCGACAGCGGGGAGCTGTTTTTT
. | . | TRBJ2-1 | TRBV3-1/TRBV3-2 | CASSQVERVFNEQFF | TGTGCCAGCAGCCAAGTGGAGCGGGTATTCAATGAGCAGTTCTTC
TRBD2 | . | TRBJ2-1 | TRBV6-5 | CACSGTTVNEQFF | TGTGCCTGCTCCGGGACTACCGTGAATGAGCAGTTCTTC
. | . | TRBJ1-1 | TRBV27 | CASSLLGGDTEAFF | TGTGCCAGCAGTTTGTTGGGGGGGGACACTGAAGCTTTCTTT
. | . | TRBJ2-7 | TRBV28 | CASSFSQGFYEQYF | TGTGCCAGCAGTTTCTCGCAGGGATTCTACGAGCAGTACTTC
TRBD1 | . | TRBJ1-1 | TRBV19 | CASQGDTEAFF | TGTGCCAGTCAGGGGGACACTGAAGCTTTCTTT
. | few | TRBJ2-7 | TRBV30 | CAWASGTFPYEQYF | TGTGCCTGGGCCTCCGGGACATTCCCCTACGAGCAGTACTTC
. | . | TRBJ2-1 | TRBV18 | CASSPQSTDNEQFF | TGTGCCAGCTCACCACAAAGCACTGACAATGAGCAGTTCTTC
. | . | TRBJ2-7 | TRBV30 | CAWSRSAGRQGQYF | TGTGCCTGGAGTCGGTCTGCCGGTCGTCAGGGGCAGTACTTC
. | . | TRBJ1-5 | TRBV7-2 | CASSLERSGEGQPQHF | TGTGCCAGCAGCTTAGAACGGTCGGGGGAAGGTCAGCCCCAGCATTTT